These 20 T cell receptor beta chains share one sample of origin, sequenced in a study of blood T cell repertoires in COVID-19. The assay was immunoSEQ multiplex PCR, and TCRdb's table has in-frame clones only and misses some. The table shows about 380,000 clones, with roughly 86% occurring only once. Sequences were obtained from peripheral blood. These receptors were collected from a human donor with acute or convalescent COVID-19. The donor label of this sample is uncertain.

V and J are TRBV5-1 and TRBJ2-7, with TRBD2 identical over 11 bases. The germline gives CDR1 SGHRS, CDR2 YFSETQ. The junction had 8 bases not matched to a gene; V was cut back by 8 bases and J by 4 bases. The CDR3 contains 14 residues. CDR3 sequence: CAREGTSGDYEQYF. In nucleotides, the CDR3 is TGCGCCAGAGAAGGGACTAGCGGAGATTACGAGCAGTACTTC.

This chain uses TRBV18 with TRBJ1-5; 7 bases fit TRBD1. Germline trimming cut 3 bases from V and 11 bases from J; bases unmatched to any gene: 13. Germline V lookup: CDR1 KGHSH, CDR2 LQKENI. This CDR3 has 15 residues. CDR3 nucleotides: TGTGCCAGCTCACCGGAGGGGGCAGGAGTGATGGCCCAGCATTTT. Protein product: CASSPEGAGVMAQHF. The complete variable domain, with remaining parts taken from reference TRBV18 and TRBJ1-5, reads NAGVMQNPRHLVRRRGQEARLRCSPMKGHSHVYWYRQLPEEGLKFMVYLQKENIIDESGMPKERFSAEFPKEGPSILRIQQVVRGDSAAYFCASSPEGAGVMAQHFGDGTRLSIL.

This clone was recorded only once. The chain has TRBV28 and TRBJ2-7; 8 positions match TRBD1. V was clipped by 4 bases and J by 3 bases; unmatched bases: 8. The CDR3 covers 15 residues. The V gene's germline CDR1 is MDHEN and CDR2 SYDVKM. The CDR3 sequence: CASSSSGTGHYEQYF. The DNA for the CDR3 is TGTGCCAGCAGTTCCTCCGGGACAGGACACTACGAGCAGTACTTC.

The chain employs TRBV19 and TRBJ1-6; D remains ambiguous. CDR1 and CDR2 from the germline V gene are LNHDA and SQIVND (reference sequence). Trimming pared 6 bases from V and 9 bases from J, leaving 15 bases between. The CDR3 runs to 14 residues. DNA of the CDR3: TGTGCCAGTAGCCCCGGCTCCGGAGGTTCACCCCTCCACTTT. This sequence encodes CASSPGSGGSPLHF.

This rearrangement joins TRBV24-1 to TRBJ1-1; the D is unclear. The CDR3 runs 15 residues. Germline V gives CDR1 KGHDR, CDR2 SFDVKD. The V gene lost 0 bases and the J gene lost 1 base, with 8 bases spanning the gap. Here the CDR3 reads CATSDLVRENTEAFF. The CDR3 DNA follows: TGTGCCACCAGTGATTTGGTAAGAGAGAACACTGAAGCTTTCTTT.

The CDR3 coding sequence is TGTGCCTGGATGGAACTACCGGGACAGGGAAAGAACACTGAAGCTTTCTTT. It specifies CAWMELPGQGKNTEAFF. This chain links TRBV30 with TRBJ1-1, with 9 nucleotides matching TRBD1. With V trimmed by 4 bases and J by 1 base, 13 bases remained unmatched. Germline values: CDR1 GTSNPN, CDR2 SVGIG (reference sequence). The CDR3 covers 17 residues.

The chain employs TRBV6-5 and TRBJ1-6, with a possible D match to TRBD1 (6 bases). V lost 0 bases to trimming and J lost 10 bases, with 16 bases between them. Germline CDR1 MNHEY, CDR2 SVGAGI. The CDR3 length is 16 residues. The CDR3 bases are TGTGCCAGCAGTTACTCGACAGGACTTGTAGGGTCACCCCTCCACTTT. This codes for CASSYSTGLVGSPLHF.

This chain joins TRBV7-9 and TRBJ1-4, with a weak D call TRBD1 (6 bases). The germline gives CDR1 SEHNR, CDR2 FQNEAQ (reference sequence). The CDR3 has 15 amino acids. V lost 4 bases and J lost 6, with 15 bases in between. This chain's CDR3 is CASSSGDSPDEKLFF. The CDR3 region has the DNA TGTGCCAGCAGCTCAGGGGATTCGCCGGATGAAAAACTGTTTTTT.

This clone has just one count. The V and J genes are TRBV28 and TRBJ2-7, with 8 bases lining up with TRBD1. Germline assignment: CDR1 MDHEN and CDR2 SYDVKM. The trim removed 6 bases at V and 10 bases at J, leaving 20 bases unmatched. The CDR3 runs to 16 residues. DNA of the CDR3: TGTGCCAGCAGCCAAGGGCCAGGACAGGGAGCTACGAGTCAGTACTTC. This gives the protein CASSQGPGQGATSQYF.

This rearrangement joins TRBV14 to TRBJ1-1; maybe TRBD1 (6 bases). The V and J ends lost 1 base and 0 bases respectively, with 9 bases between them. Germline loops: CDR1 SGHDN, CDR2 FVKESK. The CDR3 is 15 residues long. The CDR3 sequence: CASSQGRGMNTEAFF. Written as DNA, the CDR3 is TGTGCCAGCAGCCAAGGCAGGGGAATGAACACTGAAGCTTTCTTT.

This sequence joins TRBV10-1 and TRBJ1-1, with D perhaps matching TRBD1 (6 bases). In germline, CDR1 is WNHNN, CDR2 SYGVQD (reference sequence). The CDR3 extends over 14 amino acids. Trimming cost V 7 bases and J 7 bases, with 19 bases left between them. As DNA, the CDR3 is TGCGCCAGCAAGCCGGTCAGGGGTGTAGGTGAAGCTTTCTTT. It encodes CASKPVRGVGEAFF.

V is TRBV5-1 and J is TRBJ2-1; possible D gene TRBD2, 5 bases. V lost 8 bases to trimming and J lost 5 bases, with 14 bases between them. In germline, CDR1 is SGHRS, CDR2 YFSETQ. The CDR3 length is 13 residues. The CDR3 sequence: CASTRESHNEQFF. In nucleotides, the CDR3 is TGCGCCAGTACACGGGAATCCCACAATGAGCAGTTCTTC.

This sequence joins TRBV28 and TRBJ2-7; TRBD1 is a possible D gene (5 bases). V was clipped by 3 bases and J by 5 bases, with 14 bases between them. Germline CDR1 reads MDHEN; CDR2 reads SYDVKM. This CDR3 has 14 residues. The CDR3 DNA sequence: TGTGCCAGCAGTTTCTACTTAGAAGGGGACGAGCAGTACTTC. Protein product: CASSFYLEGDEQYF.

Concerning this clone itself: Within the sample, other DNA sequences also encode this same CDR3. CDR3 residues: CASSLGQGWTEAFF. CDR3 nucleotide sequence: TGCGCCAGCAGCTTGGGGCAGGGGTGGACTGAAGCTTTCTTT. V usage is TRBV5-1 and J usage is TRBJ1-1; possible D gene TRBD1, 6 bases. V was shortened by 0 bases and J by 5 bases, with 11 bases between the two germline ends. Germline V lookup: CDR1 SGHRS, CDR2 YFSETQ. The CDR3 extends over 14 amino acids.

The chain joins TRBV18 to TRBJ1-6, with D tentatively TRBD1 (5 bases). CDR1 and CDR2 (germline): KGHSH, LQKENI. V dropped 5 bases and J dropped 9 bases, with 14 bases sitting between them. CDR3 length equals 14 residues. The CDR3 DNA sequence: TGTGCCAGCTCAACGAGTGACGGGGGTTCACCCCTCCACTTT. This sequence encodes CASSTSDGGSPLHF.

The genes are TRBV7-9 and TRBJ1-1, with a weak D call TRBD1 (6 bases). CDR3 length equals 14 residues. Germline V gene lookup returns CDR1 SEHNR and CDR2 FQNEAQ (reference sequence). V dropped 4 bases and J dropped 8 bases, with 17 bases sitting between them. The CDR3 is CASSSELWGTEAFF. For the CDR3, the DNA is TGTGCCAGCAGCTCCGAACTTTGGGGGACAGAAGCTTTCTTT.

This sequence joins TRBV6-5 and TRBJ1-3, with D hard to call. Trimming stripped 8 bases from V and 4 bases from J, with 15 bases between. The CDR3 covers 14 residues. CDR1 is MNHEY and CDR2 is SVGAGI in the germline V gene. CDR3 in amino acids: CASGYSAGGNTIYF. The CDR3 region has the DNA TGTGCCAGCGGGTACTCCGCGGGGGGAAACACCATATATTTT.

The rearrangement uses TRBV29-1 and TRBJ2-1; D unresolved. The V gene's germline CDR1 is SQVTM and CDR2 ANQGSEA. The CDR3 loop spans 14 amino acids. Trimming removed 4 bases at V and 0 bases at J, with 10 bases between. Here the CDR3 DNA reads TGCAGCGTTGCCGGGTGGAGCTCCTACAATGAGCAGTTCTTC. Translated, it gives CSVAGWSSYNEQFF.

The genes are TRBV4-2 and TRBJ1-2; unclear D gene. This CDR3 comprises 16 residues. The germline CDR1 and CDR2 sequences are LGHNA and YNFKEQ. V dropped 0 bases and J dropped 4 bases, with 15 bases sitting between them. The CDR3 DNA is TGTGCCAGCAGCCAAGATCCCGACACGGGGTTCTATGGCTACACCTTC. The encoded protein is CASSQDPDTGFYGYTF.

This chain joins TRBV6-1 and TRBJ1-2, with 7 nucleotides matching TRBD1. Per the germline V gene, CDR1 is MNHNS and CDR2 is SASEGT. The length of the CDR3 is 18 residues. The J segment lost 8 bases and the V segment lost 2 bases, leaving 20 bases of the junction unmatched. In DNA form, the CDR3 reads TGTGCCAGCAGTGAACCCGTAGGTGACAGGGCCCGCTGGCGGGGCTACACCTTC. Protein sequence: CASSEPVGDRARWRGYTF.